These 24 T cell receptor beta chains share one sample of origin, sequenced in a study of blood T cell repertoires in COVID-19. The data were produced by immunoSEQ multiplex PCR, yet TCRdb's version contains in-frame clones alone and is incomplete. The sample yields 200,000 to 250,000 clones, approximately 80% seen once. The specimen sequenced was peripheral blood. These TCRs come from a woman in her forties or fifties with acute or convalescent COVID-19.

This chain joins TRBV11-2 and TRBJ1-5, with TRBD1 matching over 12 bases. The V and J ends lost 1 base and 5 bases, in that order; junction bases with no gene match: 3. The V gene's germline CDR1 is SGHAT and CDR2 FQNNGV. This CDR3 is built from 16 residues. CDR3 sequence reads: CASSLGGTGGYQPQHF. The DNA of the CDR3 is TGTGCCAGCAGCTTAGGGGGGACAGGGGGCTATCAGCCCCAGCATTTT.

The V and J genes are TRBV28 and TRBJ1-5; TRBD1 is a possible D gene (6 bases). This CDR3 has 14 residues. Trimming took off 4 bases at V and 4 bases at J, with 11 bases between the two ends. Per germline, CDR1 MDHEN and CDR2 SYDVKM. The CDR3 bases are TGTGCCAGCAGTTACCAGGGGCGAAATCAGCCCCAGCATTTT. It yields the protein CASSYQGRNQPQHF.

The CDR3 protein is CATSRDSPGNTIYF. The CDR3 coding sequence is TGTGCCACCAGCAGAGATTCTCCTGGAAACACCATATATTTT. This chain connects TRBV15 to TRBJ1-3; the D is unclear. Per germline, CDR1 LNHNV and CDR2 YYDKDF (reference sequence). Trimming cost V 0 bases and J 2 bases, with 5 bases left between them. This CDR3 contains 14 residues.

The CDR3 region is CASSLAPSGNNSPLHF. CDR3 DNA: TGTGCCAGCAGCTTAGCGCCGTCAGGGAATAATTCACCCCTCCACTTT. This chain joins TRBV7-2 and TRBJ1-6; D is possibly TRBD1 (5 bases). V dropped 0 bases and J dropped 5 bases, with 11 bases sitting between them. The CDR3 contains 16 residues. Germline V gene lookup returns CDR1 SGHTA and CDR2 FQGNSA.

The V and J genes are TRBV18 and TRBJ1-5, with D hard to call. The CDR3 has 15 amino acids. V was clipped by 5 bases and J by 2 bases, with 13 bases between them. CDR1 KGHSH and CDR2 LQKENI come from the germline V gene. The CDR3 sequence: CASSSEHGGNQPQHF. DNA for the CDR3: TGTGCCAGCTCAAGTGAGCACGGGGGCAATCAGCCCCAGCATTTT.

This chain connects TRBV3-1 (or the pseudogene TRBV3-2) to TRBJ2-5, with TRBD2 identical over 8 bases. Germline V CDR1 and CDR2: LGHDT, YNNKEL (reference sequence). This CDR3 has 13 residues. V lost 3 bases to trimming and J lost 4 bases; unmatched junction nucleotides: 1. CDR3 coding DNA: TGTGCCAGCAGCCACCTAGCGGGAGAGACCCAGTACTTC. Translation gives CASSHLAGETQYF.

The DNA of the CDR3 is TGTGCCAGCAGCTTTCTCGAAAAACTGTTTTTT. Protein product: CASSFLEKLFF. The chain joins TRBV7-9 to TRBJ1-4; D gene ambiguous. The CDR3 loop spans 11 amino acids. CDR1 and CDR2 from the germline V gene are SEHNR and FQNEAQ (reference sequence). V was trimmed by 3 bases and J by 8 bases, leaving 4 bases between them.

CDR3 sequence: CASSPPDKSAGAFF. In DNA form, the CDR3 reads TGTGCCAGCAGTCCCCCTGACAAAAGTGCGGGAGCTTTCTTT. The J gene is TRBJ1-1, the V gene TRBV28; D gene uncertain. The CDR3 sequence is 14 residues long. Between the trimmed V and J ends, which lost 5 bases and 10 bases, there was a span of 20 bases. Germline values: CDR1 MDHEN, CDR2 SYDVKM.

This chain joins TRBV3-1 (or the pseudogene TRBV3-2) and TRBJ2-7; the D gene is possibly TRBD1 (6 bases). Trimming pared 1 base from V and 2 bases from J, leaving 15 bases between. CDR3 length: 16 residues. CDR1 is LGHDT and CDR2 is YNNKEL in the germline V gene (reference sequence). The CDR3 loop reads CASSQGTELETYEQYF. The CDR3 bases are TGTGCCAGCAGCCAAGGGACAGAGCTTGAAACCTACGAGCAGTACTTC.

The chain combines TRBV3-1 (or the pseudogene TRBV3-2) with TRBJ1-2; D gene unclear. CDR1 LGHDT and CDR2 YNNKEL come from the germline V gene (reference sequence). V gave up 11 bases and J gave up 5 bases, with 12 bases separating them. The CDR3 spans 11 residues. The CDR3 is CAAQTGYGYTF. Written as DNA, the CDR3 is TGTGCCGCCCAGACTGGGTATGGCTACACCTTC.

This clone was seen a few times. Additional DNA sequences in this sample encode the identical CDR3. The chain carries TRBV5-1 and TRBJ2-1; TRBD2 matches 8 bases. The CDR3 sequence is 16 residues long. With V trimmed by 0 bases and J by 3 bases, 5 bases remained unmatched. From germline, CDR1 is SGHRS and CDR2 YFSETQ. The CDR3 bases are TGCGCCAGCAGCTTGGATGGGGCGGGGGGCTACAATGAGCAGTTCTTC. As protein: CASSLDGAGGYNEQFF.

The CDR3 sequence is CASSTLTQEAQYF. CDR3 nucleotide sequence: TGTGCCAGTAGTACCCTCACCCAGGAGGCGCAGTATTTT. The gene calls are TRBV19 and TRBJ2-3; possibly TRBD2 for D (5 bases). Germline CDR1 and CDR2: LNHDA and SQIVND (reference sequence). CDR3 size: 13 residues. The V end was cut by 4 bases, the J end by 10 bases, with 15 bases between.

V is TRBV9 and J is TRBJ2-1; 7 bases are shared with TRBD2. V was pared by 3 bases and J by 2 bases, with 2 bases of the junction left unmatched. The CDR3 is made up of 14 amino acids. From germline, CDR1 is SGDLS and CDR2 YYNGEE. CDR3 protein: CASSATSAYNEQFF. CDR3 DNA sequence: TGTGCCAGCAGCGCAACTAGCGCCTACAATGAGCAGTTCTTC.

The V gene is TRBV11-3, the J gene TRBJ2-2; TRBD1 might be the D (5 bases). Trimming removed 0 bases at V and 5 bases at J, with 7 bases between. Germline loops: CDR1 SGHNT, CDR2 YENEEA. CDR3 length: 14 residues. The CDR3 DNA is TGTGCCAGCAGCTTAGAAGGGGCTACCGGGGAGCTGTTTTTT. It is translated as CASSLEGATGELFF.

V gene TRBV6-2 or TRBV6-3 combines with J gene TRBJ1-2; D is unclear. Germline assignment: CDR1 MNHEY and CDR2 SVGEGT. Trimming cost V 4 bases and J 5 bases, with 11 bases left between them. The CDR3 totals 13 residues. CDR3 nucleotide sequence: TGTGCCAGCAGTTCCTCCTCGGAGTATGGCTACACCTTC. Translation: CASSSSSEYGYTF.

This chain connects TRBV28 to TRBJ2-7; 11 nucleotides align to TRBD2. Germline values: CDR1 MDHEN, CDR2 SYDVKM. With 11 bases clipped from V and 3 bases from J, the junction kept 15 bases outside the gene matches. The CDR3 extends over 16 amino acids. CDR3 nucleotides: TGTGCCTCCCCCCCCCTAGCGGGGGGCTCGGGCTACGAGCAGTACTTC. Encoded protein: CASPPLAGGSGYEQYF.

The genes are TRBV12-3 or TRBV12-4 and TRBJ2-5; D may be TRBD1 (5 bases). The CDR3 has 13 residues. The V end was cut by 5 bases, the J end by 5 bases, with 12 bases between. CDR3 residues: CASSDQGGETQYF. As DNA, the CDR3 is TGTGCCAGCAGTGACCAGGGTGGGGAGACCCAGTACTTC.

The CDR3 loop reads CASSPTGAYTEAFF. The CDR3 nucleotides read TGTGCCAGCAGCCCTACAGGGGCGTACACTGAAGCTTTCTTT. The chain combines TRBV14 with TRBJ1-1, with 7 bases that match TRBD1. The CDR3 totals 14 residues. The ends lost 4 bases at V and 3 bases at J; junction bases unmatched: 5. Germline assignment: CDR1 SGHDN and CDR2 FVKESK.

The genes are TRBV28 and TRBJ1-3, with 9 bases that match TRBD1. Germline CDR1 and CDR2: MDHEN and SYDVKM. Losses at the gene ends were 11 bases for V and 4 bases for J; bases not matched to a gene: 6. CDR3 length: 13 residues. The CDR3 sequence: CAGTGGIGNTIYF. In DNA, the CDR3 is TGTGCCGGAACAGGGGGCATCGGAAACACCATATATTTT.

The chain joins TRBV7-2 to TRBJ2-1; D not certain. The CDR3 totals 13 residues. Trimming removed 5 bases from V and 3 bases from J, with 8 bases in between. Germline V lookup: CDR1 SGHTA, CDR2 FQGNSA. The CDR3 protein is CASSLTLYNEQFF. The DNA of the CDR3 is TGTGCCAGCAGCCTGACTCTCTACAATGAGCAGTTCTTC.

The chain has TRBV4-1 and TRBJ2-3, with unresolved D. V was shortened by 1 base and J by 6 bases, with 8 bases between the two germline ends. The CDR3 length is 13 residues. The germline V gene has CDR1 MGHRA and CDR2 YSYEKL. The CDR3 reads CASSQVAGDTQYF. The CDR3 coding sequence is TGCGCCAGCAGCCAAGTGGCAGGTGATACGCAGTATTTT.

The chain joins TRBV5-4 to TRBJ1-3, with a possible D match to TRBD1 (6 bases). This CDR3 has 16 residues. Per germline, CDR1 SGHNT and CDR2 YYREEE (reference sequence). V was cut by 2 bases and J by 3 bases, with 15 bases left in between. CDR3 amino acids: CASSLQSGADGNTIYF. The CDR3 bases are TGTGCCAGCAGCTTACAATCAGGGGCGGATGGAAACACCATATATTTT.

This chain joins TRBV6-2 or TRBV6-3 and TRBJ2-1; D unclear. The V and J ends lost 5 bases and 7 bases respectively, with 12 bases between them. CDR3 length: 13 amino acids. Germline CDR1 reads MNHEY; CDR2 reads SVGEGT. This CDR3 reads CASSNPIRNEQFF. In DNA, the CDR3 is TGTGCCAGCAGTAATCCCATACGGAATGAGCAGTTCTTC.

About this clone: A much larger clone lies one base from this, so it may be a read error. The chain has TRBV6-4 and TRBJ1-1; 7 bases match TRBD1. CDR3 length: 13 amino acids. CDR1 and CDR2 from the germline V gene are MRHNA and SNTAGT. V was clipped by 6 bases and J by 1 base; unmatched bases: 2. CDR3 nucleotide sequence: TGTGCCAGCAGACGGGACAGGAACACTGAAGCTTTCTTT. It is translated as CASRRDRNTEAFF.